Given below is one T cell receptor (beta chain) in context. This clonotype appeared many times. Its recognized antigen is unknown. No clone much larger than this one lies a single base away; base qualities are absent. The data originate from a study of early T cells in non-severe SARS-CoV-2 infection (dated by TCRdb to the early 2020s). In the study overall: Because TCR sequencing relied on bulk RNA taken from unsorted whole blood, pairing of alpha and beta chains was not possible. Points the paper makes about the study in general: VDJdb matching was skewed toward anti-spike CD8 responses, so virus-specific expansions were likely underestimated and private and CD4 specificities were missed.

Set within a cohort of healthcare workers in London, UK, this nested case-control study involved weekly PCR testing of nasopharyngeal swabs along with blood sampling. Healthcare workers were recruited during the week of the UK lockdown, between 23 and 31 March 2020, and followed weekly for up to 16 weeks. The germline V gene provides CDR1 SGHDT and CDR2 YYEEEE. At the junction V is shortened by 4 bases and J by 5 bases, with 19 bases in between. The CDR3 numbers 16 residues from cysteine through phenylalanine. Only the CDR3 DNA stays, 48 bases, in frame from base 1. The library was made by 5' RACE. Sequencing instrument: NextSeq 500. The TCR library protocol attached unique molecular identifiers to individual cDNA molecules to correct for sequencing error and PCR bias. Both TCR alpha and beta chains were sequenced, and tight co-correlation was observed between alpha and beta sequence abundances in each sample. In the authors' own workflow: Decombinator V4 was used to perform V gene, J gene and CDR3 annotation of TCR sequences. TCRs were defined as expanded if a significant change between any two time points was detected under a Poisson model with p below 0.0001. TCR abundances were normalised to the total number of TCRs sequenced per sample and were expressed as counts per million. TRAV1-2 paired with TRAJ12, TRAJ20 or TRAJ33 defined MAIT TCRs, while TRAV10 paired with TRAJ18 defined iNKT TCRs. VDJdb, accessed 1 November 2021, was searched for CMV, EBV and SARS-CoV-2 annotated TCRs, with TCRs annotated for multiple antigens excluded. TCRdb cleaned the public reads at Q25 with fastp, built clones with MiXCR and kept in-frame beta chains. A single entry per CDR3 protein holds the most common genes and DNA from its merged rows. TCRdb's processing, not the study's, gives the V and J calls here. The sample includes around 53,000 distinct CDR3 sequences, with approximately 9.8% observed a single time. Clones ranked in the top ten supply 8% to 10% of the sample.

The sequence is built from TRBV5-6 and TRBJ2-4, with TRBD1 as a weak D call on 6 bases. Sequencing was carried out using whole blood. This TCR was recovered from an adult who was a healthcare worker with PCR-confirmed SARS-CoV-2 infection or an uninfected control (not recorded which). The CDR3 reads as follows: CASSIYRVWVENIQYF. The bases are TGTGCCAGCAGCATCTACAGGGTTTGGGTCGAAAACATTCAGTACTTC.